The 2 T cell receptor beta chains listed next were all sequenced from one sample in a study of response to subunit inactivated influenza vaccine (dated by TCRdb to 2016 to 2019). Library prep was done by RT-PCR. The data were produced on an Illumina HiSeq 2500. The raw public data were reprocessed by TCRdb itself: fastp quality trimming at Q25, MiXCR clonotype calling, in-frame beta chains only. Rows are combined by CDR3 protein, so each entry shows the most common genes and DNA. Counted in this sample were about 620,000 distinct CDR3 sequences; 12% of them appeared once. Together, the top ten hold 10% of the sample. Material: PBMCs from blood, obtained on the day of vaccination. These receptors were collected from a middle-aged man who received an inactivated influenza vaccine. Donor details come from another sample of the same person, matched by shared clones.

The chain has TRBV5-1 and TRBJ2-7; D not certain. Germline loops: CDR1 SGHRS, CDR2 YFSETQ. Trimming stripped 3 bases from V and 0 bases from J, with 22 bases between. This CDR3 spans 18 amino acids. CDR3 loop: CASSSTSGLNSRSYEQYF. CDR3 nucleotides: TGCGCCAGCAGCTCGACCTCAGGTCTCAACAGCCGCTCCTACGAGCAGTACTTC. The variable domain in full, completed from reference TRBV5-1 and TRBJ2-7, reads KAGVTQTPRYLIKTRGQQVTLSCSPISGHRSVSWYQQTPGQGLQFLFEYFSETQRNKGNFPGRFSGRQFSNSRSEMNVSTLELGDSALYLCASSSTSGLNSRSYEQYFGPGTRLTVT.

The chain uses TRBV5-1 and TRBJ2-5; D not resolved. The CDR3 has 13 residues. Between the trimmed V and J ends, which lost 1 base and 1 base, there was a span of 5 bases. The germline V gene encodes CDR1 SGHRS and CDR2 YFSETQ. The CDR3 reads CASSLTPQETQYF. The CDR3, as DNA: TGCGCCAGCAGCTTGACACCCCAAGAGACCCAGTACTTC.